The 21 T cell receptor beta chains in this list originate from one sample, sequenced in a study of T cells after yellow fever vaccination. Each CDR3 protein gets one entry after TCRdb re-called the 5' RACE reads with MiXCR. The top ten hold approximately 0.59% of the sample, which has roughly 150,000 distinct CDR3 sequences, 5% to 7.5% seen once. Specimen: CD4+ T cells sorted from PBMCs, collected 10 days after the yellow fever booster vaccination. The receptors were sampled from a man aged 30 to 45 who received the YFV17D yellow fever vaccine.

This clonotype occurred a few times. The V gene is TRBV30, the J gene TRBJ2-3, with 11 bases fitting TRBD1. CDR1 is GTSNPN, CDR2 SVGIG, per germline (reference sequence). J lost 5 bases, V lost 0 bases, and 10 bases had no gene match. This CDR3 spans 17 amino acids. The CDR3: CAWSVKLTGTGGDTQYF. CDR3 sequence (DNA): TGTGCCTGGAGTGTAAAACTGACCGGGACAGGGGGAGATACGCAGTATTTT.

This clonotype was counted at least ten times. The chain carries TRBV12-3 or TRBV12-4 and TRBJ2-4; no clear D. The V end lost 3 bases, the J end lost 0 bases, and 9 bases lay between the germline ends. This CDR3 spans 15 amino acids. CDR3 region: CASSLGSLAKNIQYF. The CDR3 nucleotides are TGTGCCAGCAGTTTGGGGTCCCTAGCCAAAAACATTCAGTACTTC.

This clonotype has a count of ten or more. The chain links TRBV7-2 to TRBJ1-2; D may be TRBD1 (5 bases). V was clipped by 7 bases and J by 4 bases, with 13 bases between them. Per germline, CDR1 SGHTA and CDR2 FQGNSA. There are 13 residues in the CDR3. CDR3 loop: CASNFRAAYGYTF. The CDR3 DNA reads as TGTGCCAGCAACTTCAGGGCGGCCTATGGCTACACCTTC.

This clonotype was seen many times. CDR3 nucleotides: TGTGCCAGCAGCTTAGGGGGGGTGTACCAAGAGACCCAGTACTTC. This translates into CASSLGGVYQETQYF. The J gene is TRBJ2-5, the V gene TRBV7-2; D perhaps matches TRBD2 (6 bases). V was clipped by 1 base and J by 0 bases, with 9 bases between them. Germline CDR1 and CDR2: SGHTA and FQGNSA. The CDR3 is 15 amino acids.

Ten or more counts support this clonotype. CDR3 residues: CATKQGFNEQYF. As DNA, the CDR3 is TGTGCCACAAAACAGGGGTTCAACGAGCAGTACTTC. The chain is built from TRBV28 and TRBJ2-7; 7 bases fit TRBD1. Germline V gene sequence: CDR1 MDHEN, CDR2 SYDVKM. The CDR3 has 12 amino acids. Trimming removed 10 bases from V and 5 bases from J; junction bases left unmatched: 8.

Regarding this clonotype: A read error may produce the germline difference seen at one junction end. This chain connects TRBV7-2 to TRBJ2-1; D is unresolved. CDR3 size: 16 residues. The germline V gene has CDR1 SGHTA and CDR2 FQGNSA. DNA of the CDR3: TGTGCCAGCAGCTTAGAACTCCAAAGCTCCTACAATAAGCAGTTCTTC. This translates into CASSLELQSSYNKQFF.

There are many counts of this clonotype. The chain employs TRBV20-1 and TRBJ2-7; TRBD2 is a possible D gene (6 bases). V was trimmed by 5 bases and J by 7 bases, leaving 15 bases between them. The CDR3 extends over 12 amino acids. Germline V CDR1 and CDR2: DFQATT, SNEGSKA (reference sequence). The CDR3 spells CSASSAGWEQYF. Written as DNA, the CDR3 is TGCAGTGCTTCCTCGGCGGGGTGGGAGCAGTACTTC.

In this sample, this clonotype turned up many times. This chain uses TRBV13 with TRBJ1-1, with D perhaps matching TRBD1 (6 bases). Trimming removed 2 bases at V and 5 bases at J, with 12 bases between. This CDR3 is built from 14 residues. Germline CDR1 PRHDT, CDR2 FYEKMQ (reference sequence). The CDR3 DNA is TGTGCCAGCAGCTTACGAACAGGGAGGACTGAAGCTTTCTTT. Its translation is CASSLRTGRTEAFF.

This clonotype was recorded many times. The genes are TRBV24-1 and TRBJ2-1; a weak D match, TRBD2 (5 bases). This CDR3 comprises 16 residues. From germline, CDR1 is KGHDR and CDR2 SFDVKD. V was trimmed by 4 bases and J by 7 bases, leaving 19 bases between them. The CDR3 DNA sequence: TGTGCCACCAGTGACCCCGGCCGCTCCACGGGGAATGAGCAGTTCTTC. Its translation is CATSDPGRSTGNEQFF.

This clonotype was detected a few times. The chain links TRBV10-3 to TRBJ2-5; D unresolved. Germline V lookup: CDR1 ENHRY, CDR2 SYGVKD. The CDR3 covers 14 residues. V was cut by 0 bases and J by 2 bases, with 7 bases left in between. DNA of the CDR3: TGTGCCATCAGTGAGTCGGCAGGACAAGAGACCCAGTACTTC. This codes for CAISESAGQETQYF.

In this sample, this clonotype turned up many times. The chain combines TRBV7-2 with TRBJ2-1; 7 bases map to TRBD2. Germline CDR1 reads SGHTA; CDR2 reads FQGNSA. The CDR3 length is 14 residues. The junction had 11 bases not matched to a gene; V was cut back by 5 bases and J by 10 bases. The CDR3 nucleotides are TGTGCCAGCAGCCACGCCGTGGGGGGGAAGGAGCAGTTCTTC. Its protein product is CASSHAVGGKEQFF.

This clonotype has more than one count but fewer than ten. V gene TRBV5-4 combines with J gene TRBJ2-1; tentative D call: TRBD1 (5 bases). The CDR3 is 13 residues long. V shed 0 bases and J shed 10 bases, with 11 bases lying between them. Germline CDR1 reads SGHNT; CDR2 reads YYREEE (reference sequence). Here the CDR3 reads CASSLGAGQEQFF. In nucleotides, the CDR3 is TGTGCCAGCAGCTTGGGGGCAGGGCAAGAGCAGTTCTTC.

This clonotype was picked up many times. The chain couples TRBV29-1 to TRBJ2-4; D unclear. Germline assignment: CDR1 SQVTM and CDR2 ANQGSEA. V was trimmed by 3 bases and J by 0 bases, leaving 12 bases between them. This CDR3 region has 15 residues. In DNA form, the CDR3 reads TGCAGCGTTGAGTTGCCCCTATCAGCCAAAAACATTCAGTACTTC. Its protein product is CSVELPLSAKNIQYF.

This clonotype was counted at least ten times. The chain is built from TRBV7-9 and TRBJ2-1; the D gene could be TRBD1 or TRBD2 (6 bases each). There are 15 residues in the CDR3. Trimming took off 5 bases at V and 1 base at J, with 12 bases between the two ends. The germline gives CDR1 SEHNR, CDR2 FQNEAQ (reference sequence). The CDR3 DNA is TGTGCCAGCAGCCTGAGGGGGGTGTCCTACAATGAGCAGTTCTTC. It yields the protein CASSLRGVSYNEQFF.

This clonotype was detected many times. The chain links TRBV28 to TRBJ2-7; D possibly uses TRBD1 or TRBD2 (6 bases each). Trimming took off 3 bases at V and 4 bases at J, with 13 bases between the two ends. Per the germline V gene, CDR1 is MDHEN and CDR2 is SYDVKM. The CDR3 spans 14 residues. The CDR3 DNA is TGTGCCAGCAGTTTGCTGCCGGGGGCTTACGAGCAGTACTTC. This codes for CASSLLPGAYEQYF.

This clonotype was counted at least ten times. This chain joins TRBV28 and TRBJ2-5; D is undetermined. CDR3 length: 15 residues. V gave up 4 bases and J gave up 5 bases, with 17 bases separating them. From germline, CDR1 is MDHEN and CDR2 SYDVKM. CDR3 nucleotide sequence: TGTGCCAGCAGTTCCCCAAAACGGAAATCGGAGACCCAGTACTTC. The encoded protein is CASSSPKRKSETQYF.

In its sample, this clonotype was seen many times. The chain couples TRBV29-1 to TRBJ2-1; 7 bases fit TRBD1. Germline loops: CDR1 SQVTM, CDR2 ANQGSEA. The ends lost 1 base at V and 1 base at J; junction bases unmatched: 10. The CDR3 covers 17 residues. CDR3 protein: CSVEGVSGTDSYNEQFF. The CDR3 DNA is TGCAGCGTTGAAGGGGTCTCAGGGACAGATTCCTACAATGAGCAGTTCTTC.

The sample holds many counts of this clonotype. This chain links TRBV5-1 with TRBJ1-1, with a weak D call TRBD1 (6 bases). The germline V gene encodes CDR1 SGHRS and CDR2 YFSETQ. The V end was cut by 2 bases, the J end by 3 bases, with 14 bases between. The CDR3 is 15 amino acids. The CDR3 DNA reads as TGCGCCAGCAGCTTCCTCCGGGGGCGCGACACTGAAGCTTTCTTT. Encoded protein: CASSFLRGRDTEAFF.

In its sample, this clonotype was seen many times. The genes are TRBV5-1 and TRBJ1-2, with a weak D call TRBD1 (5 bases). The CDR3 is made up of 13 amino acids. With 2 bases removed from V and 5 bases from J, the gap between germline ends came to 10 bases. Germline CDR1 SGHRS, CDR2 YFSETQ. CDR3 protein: CASSLQEAYGYTF. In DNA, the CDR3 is TGCGCCAGCAGCTTACAGGAGGCTTATGGCTACACCTTC.

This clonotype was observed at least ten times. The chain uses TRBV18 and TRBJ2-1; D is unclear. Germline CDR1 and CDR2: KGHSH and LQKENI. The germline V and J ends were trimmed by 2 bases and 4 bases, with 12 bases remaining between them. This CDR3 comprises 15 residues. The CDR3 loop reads CASSPTTKYYNEQFF. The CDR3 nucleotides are TGTGCCAGCTCACCAACGACCAAATATTACAATGAGCAGTTCTTC.

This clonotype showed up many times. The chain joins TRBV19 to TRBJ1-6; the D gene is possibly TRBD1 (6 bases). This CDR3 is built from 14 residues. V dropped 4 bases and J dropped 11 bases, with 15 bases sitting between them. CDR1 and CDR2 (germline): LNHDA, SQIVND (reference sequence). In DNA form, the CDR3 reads TGTGCCAGTAGTACCAAAGCCCAGGGGCCACCCCTCCACTTT. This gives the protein CASSTKAQGPPLHF.